Listed below are T cell receptor beta chains from one sample, sequenced in a study of T-cell memory formation after mild COVID-19. One entry per CDR3 protein results from TCRdb running MiXCR on the 5' RACE reads. The sample shows some 300,000 distinct CDR3 sequences, 20% of them seen only once. The sequenced sample consisted of PBMCs or a T cell subset sorted from them (not recorded which). The receptor set was obtained from a man between 18 and 29 years old who had mild COVID-19 (a few samples of this study predate the infection). Cell type and time point are not known. The CDR3 runs from the conserved cysteine through the conserved F or W. Each record gives: clone size, J gene, D gene, V gene, CDR3 protein, CDR3 DNA. D genes are given only for firm matches. Not all rows give a size; the values are once, few, many and, for expanded clones, a class.

size: NA; J: TRBJ1-5; D: TRBD1; V: TRBV7-8; CDR3: CASSRDQGAQHF; DNA: TGTGCCAGCAGCCGCGACCAGGGGGCCCAGCATTTT
size: NA; J: TRBJ1-1; D: NA; V: TRBV6-6; CDR3: CASYEGYGDTEAFF; DNA: TGTGCCAGCTACGAGGGATATGGGGACACTGAAGCTTTCTTT
size: few; J: TRBJ2-1; D: TRBD1; V: TRBV4-3; CDR3: CASSRVTGAMNNEQFF; DNA: TGCGCCAGCAGCCGCGTGACAGGGGCCATGAACAATGAGCAGTTCTTC
size: NA; J: TRBJ2-5; D: NA; V: TRBV9; CDR3: CASSVAEGRKTQYF; DNA: TGTGCCAGCAGCGTAGCAGAGGGTAGGAAGACCCAGTACTTC
size: NA; J: TRBJ1-1; D: TRBD1; V: TRBV5-1; CDR3: CASSRWGQTNTEAFF; DNA: TGCGCCAGCAGCCGTTGGGGACAGACGAACACTGAAGCTTTCTTT
size: NA; J: TRBJ2-7; D: TRBD2; V: TRBV9; CDR3: CASSVGASGVTYEQYF; DNA: TGTGCCAGCAGCGTAGGGGCTAGCGGGGTAACGTACGAGCAGTACTTC
size: few; J: TRBJ2-1; D: NA; V: TRBV6-5; CDR3: CASMKGSIQNEQFF; DNA: TGTGCCAGCATGAAAGGGTCTATTCAGAATGAGCAGTTCTTC
size: NA; J: TRBJ1-2; D: TRBD1; V: TRBV6-5; CDR3: CASSYRQGDYGYTF; DNA: TGTGCCAGCAGTTACAGGCAGGGGGACTATGGCTACACCTTC
size: NA; J: TRBJ2-5; D: NA; V: TRBV9; CDR3: CASSVAGNQETQYF; DNA: TGTGCCAGCAGCGTGGCAGGAAATCAAGAGACCCAGTACTTC
size: few; J: TRBJ1-2; D: NA; V: TRBV19; CDR3: CASSTLTPGQSGPNYGYTF; DNA: TGTGCCAGTAGTACTCTCACCCCGGGACAATCTGGGCCTAACTATGGCTACACCTTC
size: NA; J: TRBJ1-6; D: NA; V: TRBV6-6; CDR3: CASSYVQGMSPLHF; DNA: TGTGCCAGCAGTTACGTCCAGGGGATGTCACCCCTCCACTTT
size: once; J: TRBJ2-1; D: NA; V: TRBV21-1; CDR3: CAISPEVRYYELLF; DNA: TGTGCCATCAGCCCCGAGGTACGCTACTATGAGCTGCTTTTC
size: NA; J: TRBJ1-1; D: NA; V: TRBV15; CDR3: CATSRESQSLQAFF; DNA: TGTGCCACCAGCAGAGAGTCCCAGAGTCTCCAAGCTTTCTTT
size: NA; J: TRBJ1-6; D: TRBD1; V: TRBV6-6; CDR3: CASSTGANSPLHF; DNA: TGTGCCAGCAGTACAGGGGCGAATTCACCCCTCCACTTT
size: many; J: TRBJ1-5; D: TRBD1; V: TRBV6-6; CDR3: CASRDTGGNQPQHF; DNA: TGTGCCAGCAGAGATACAGGGGGCAATCAGCCCCAGCATTTT
size: many; J: TRBJ1-1; D: TRBD1; V: TRBV5-1; CDR3: CASRTGTGGEGTEAFF; DNA: TGCGCCAGCCGTACCGGGACAGGGGGCGAGGGCACTGAAGCTTTCTTT
size: few; J: TRBJ2-2; D: TRBD2; V: TRBV9; CDR3: CASSSGQELAGGPYTGELFF; DNA: TGTGCCAGCAGCTCTGGACAGGAGCTAGCGGGGGGGCCATACACCGGGGAGCTGTTTTTT
size: many; J: TRBJ1-3; D: NA; V: TRBV10-3; CDR3: CAISAVTRHGNTIYF; DNA: TGTGCCATCAGTGCGGTCACCCGCCATGGAAACACCATATATTTT
size: few; J: TRBJ2-2; D: TRBD2; V: TRBV27; CDR3: CASKLILAGATGELFF; DNA: TGTGCCAGCAAACTCATCCTAGCGGGGGCCACCGGGGAGCTGTTTTTT
size: few; J: TRBJ2-5; D: NA; V: TRBV11-2; CDR3: CASSLTRSQETQYF; DNA: TGTGCCAGCAGCTTAACCAGGAGCCAAGAGACCCAGTACTTC
size: few; J: TRBJ2-3; D: TRBD2; V: TRBV2; CDR3: CASRGLAGTDTQYF; DNA: TGTGCCAGTCGGGGGCTAGCGGGGACGGATACGCAGTATTTT
size: few; J: TRBJ2-1; D: NA; V: TRBV20-1; CDR3: CSASAGPNEQFF; DNA: TGCAGTGCTAGTGCCGGGCCAAATGAGCAGTTCTTC
size: few; J: TRBJ1-1; D: TRBD1; V: TRBV5-5; CDR3: CASSGDRVWFNTEAFF; DNA: TGTGCCAGCAGCGGGGACAGGGTCTGGTTCAACACTGAAGCTTTCTTT
size: NA; J: TRBJ1-2; D: NA; V: TRBV7-6; CDR3: CASSDRANYGYTF; DNA: TGTGCCAGCAGCGATAGAGCTAACTATGGCTACACCTTC